The next 10 T cell receptor beta chains were all read from a single sample in a study of blood T cell repertoires in COVID-19. Clones were read by immunoSEQ multiplex PCR, and TCRdb kept only the in-frame ones, dropping some. The sample consists of 85,000 to 120,000 clones, around 84% of them appearing once. Specimen: peripheral blood. The origin of the receptors is a man between 50 and 59 years old with active or convalescent COVID-19.

The chain has TRBV16 and TRBJ1-2; D unclear. This CDR3 contains 12 residues. V was pared by 4 bases and J by 4 bases, with 7 bases between. Per the germline V gene, CDR1 is KGHSY and CDR2 is FQNENV. The CDR3 reads CASSPTRYGYTF. CDR3 coding DNA: TGTGCCAGCAGCCCAACACGCTATGGCTACACCTTC.

This clone is a singleton in its sample. V gene TRBV10-3 combines with J gene TRBJ1-2; D not resolved. The CDR3 length is 13 residues. The germline CDR1 and CDR2 sequences are ENHRY and SYGVKD. V was shortened by 4 bases and J by 2 bases, with 8 bases between the two germline ends. The CDR3, as DNA: TGTGCCATCAGTGGACTGCCCAACTATGGCTACACCTTC. Its translation: CAISGLPNYGYTF.

This chain connects TRBV14 to TRBJ1-3, with a tentative D call TRBD1 (6 bases). CDR1 and CDR2 (germline): SGHDN, FVKESK. The CDR3 spans 14 residues. Trimming pared 2 bases from V and 3 bases from J, leaving 8 bases between. CDR3 nucleotide sequence: TGTGCCAGCAGCCAAACAGGGAATGGAAACACCATATATTTT. It translates to CASSQTGNGNTIYF.

This chain links TRBV5-1 with TRBJ2-3; 7 bases align to TRBD2. The CDR3 is 14 amino acids. Germline CDR1 is SGHRS and CDR2 is YFSETQ. Trimming removed 4 bases from V and 4 bases from J; junction bases left unmatched: 6. The CDR3 coding sequence is TGCGCCAGCAGCCCAGGACTAGTCGCAGATACGCAGTATTTT. Protein product: CASSPGLVADTQYF.

The V call is TRBV27, the J call TRBJ2-3; D perhaps matches TRBD2 (5 bases). V lost 6 bases, J lost 0 bases, and 13 bases lay in between. The CDR3 is 15 amino acids. Germline assignment: CDR1 MNHEY and CDR2 SMNVEV (reference sequence). As DNA, the CDR3 is TGTGCCAGCAGCTCCTTGCGGGCGAGCACAGATACGCAGTATTTT. It translates to CASSSLRASTDTQYF.

Only one count was recorded for this clone. The V gene is TRBV27, the J gene TRBJ1-2; 8 nucleotides agree with TRBD1. V was clipped by 6 bases and J by 1 base; unmatched bases: 7. There are 15 residues in the CDR3. Germline V gene lookup returns CDR1 MNHEY and CDR2 SMNVEV (reference sequence). Here the CDR3 DNA reads TGTGCCAGCAGCCCCGGGACAGGCTTTAACTATGGCTACACCTTC. Its protein product is CASSPGTGFNYGYTF.

The chain is built from TRBV28 and TRBJ1-1; 8 positions match TRBD1. Germline V gene sequence: CDR1 MDHEN, CDR2 SYDVKM. The CDR3 loop spans 13 amino acids. V was pared by 5 bases and J by 7 bases, with 6 bases of the junction left unmatched. CDR3 in amino acids: CASSLDGQGEAFF. CDR3 coding DNA: TGTGCCAGCAGTCTAGATGGACAGGGTGAAGCTTTCTTT.

In DNA, the CDR3 is TGTGCCAGCAGCTTGGGACTAGCGGGGAGCAATGAGCAGTTCTTC. Translated: CASSLGLAGSNEQFF. The V call is TRBV11-3, the J call TRBJ2-1; 13 nucleotides agree with TRBD2. Germline CDR1 SGHNT, CDR2 YENEEA. V dropped 3 bases and J dropped 6; count of bases not matched to a gene: 2. This CDR3 comprises 15 residues.

The rearrangement uses TRBV19 and TRBJ1-6, with TRBD1 matching over 12 bases. The CDR3 covers 17 residues. J gave up 8 bases and V 3 bases, and 8 bases lay outside the gene matches. Germline assignment: CDR1 LNHDA and CDR2 SQIVND (reference sequence). CDR3 sequence: CASSISAGTGGYSPLHF. DNA of the CDR3: TGTGCCAGTAGTATTTCCGCCGGGACAGGGGGCTATTCACCCCTCCACTTT.

CDR3 in amino acids: CASSQDDRGNQPQHF. As DNA, the CDR3 is TGCGCCAGCAGCCAAGATGACAGGGGCAATCAGCCCCAGCATTTT. The J gene is TRBJ1-5, the V gene TRBV4-1, with 7 bases lining up with TRBD1. J lost 2 bases, V lost 0 bases, and 1 base had no gene match. The CDR3 runs to 15 residues. The germline CDR1 and CDR2 sequences are MGHRA and YSYEKL.